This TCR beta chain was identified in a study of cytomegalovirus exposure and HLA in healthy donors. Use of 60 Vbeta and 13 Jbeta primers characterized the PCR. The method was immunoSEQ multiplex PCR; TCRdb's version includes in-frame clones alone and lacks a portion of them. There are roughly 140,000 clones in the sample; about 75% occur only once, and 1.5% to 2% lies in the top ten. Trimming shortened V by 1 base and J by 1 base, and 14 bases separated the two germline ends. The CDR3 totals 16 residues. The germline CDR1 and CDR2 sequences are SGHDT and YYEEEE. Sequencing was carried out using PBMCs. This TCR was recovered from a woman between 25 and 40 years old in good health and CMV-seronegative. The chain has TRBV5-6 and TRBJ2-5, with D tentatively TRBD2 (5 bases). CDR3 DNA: TGTGCCAGCAGCTTGTTCGGGAAAAGGACCCAAGAGACCCAGTACTTC. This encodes CASSLFGKRTQETQYF.